One and the same sample provided the 20 T cell receptor beta chains below, sequenced in a study of shared clonotypes between healthy human individuals. Data came from immunoSEQ multiplex PCR; TCRdb stores just in-frame clones and leaves some out. The sample includes roughly 2.2 million clones, 85% to 95% of them seen just once. Sequencing was carried out using naive CD4+ T cells from PBMCs. Sample subset: CD45RA+ positively selected. These receptors came from a man aged 18 to 29 in good health. Some clones in this sample may be carry-over from other donors' samples.

This chain's CDR3 is CASSPGQPRPYEQYF. The CDR3 coding sequence is TGTGCCAGCTCACCAGGGCAGCCTCGACCCTACGAGCAGTACTTC. This chain links TRBV18 with TRBJ2-7, with no clear D. The CDR3 is 15 residues long. CDR1 is KGHSH, CDR2 LQKENI, per germline. Trimming shortened V by 2 bases and J by 2 bases, and 13 bases separated the two germline ends.

This sequence joins TRBV19 and TRBJ2-3; no reliable D call. Germline loops: CDR1 LNHDA, CDR2 SQIVND (reference sequence). The CDR3 runs to 14 residues. Trimming cost V 5 bases and J 5 bases, with 14 bases left between them. In nucleotides, the CDR3 is TGTGCCAGTAGTTGGGGTGGACGTTTAGATACGCAGTATTTT. This translates into CASSWGGRLDTQYF. Looking up the rest from reference TRBV19 and TRBJ2-3 gives the full variable domain: DGGITQSPKYLFRKEGQNVTLSCEQNLNHDAMYWYRQDPGQGLRLIYYSQIVNDFQKGDIAEGYSVSREKKESFPLTVTSAQKNPTAFYLCASSWGGRLDTQYFGPGTRLTVL.

The chain recombines TRBV7-3 with TRBJ2-2, with 9 bases that match TRBD2. CDR1 is SGHTA and CDR2 is FQGTGA in the germline V gene. CDR3 length: 17 residues. The V gene end was trimmed by 2 bases and the J gene end by 2 bases; junction bases not matched to a gene: 6. CDR3 residues: CASSLEASGINTGELFF. The CDR3 DNA is TGTGCCAGCAGCTTAGAGGCTAGCGGGATAAACACCGGGGAGCTGTTTTTT.

In the case of this clone: Different DNA sequences within this sample yield the same CDR3. The gene calls are TRBV9 and TRBJ2-3, with TRBD2 matching over 8 bases. The CDR3 runs 15 residues. Germline CDR1 reads SGDLS; CDR2 reads YYNGEE. J was trimmed by 4 bases and V by 0 bases; bases with no gene match: 4. CDR3 in amino acids: CASSVAGGNPDTQYF. The CDR3 DNA reads TGTGCCAGCAGCGTAGCGGGAGGGAACCCAGATACGCAGTATTTT.

This chain joins TRBV27 and TRBJ2-7, with D perhaps matching TRBD1 (5 bases). V gave up 5 bases and J gave up 3 bases, with 11 bases separating them. CDR1 MNHEY and CDR2 SMNVEV come from the germline V gene (reference sequence). The CDR3 has 13 residues. CDR3 protein: CASSTTANYEQYF. The CDR3 coding sequence is TGTGCCAGCAGTACGACAGCAAACTACGAGCAGTACTTC.

V gene TRBV5-1 combines with J gene TRBJ2-3; unclear D gene. In germline, CDR1 is SGHRS, CDR2 YFSETQ. V shed 2 bases and J shed 4 bases, with 11 bases lying between them. This CDR3 has 14 amino acids. The CDR3 DNA sequence: TGCGCCAGCAGCTTCACGACGGCGGCAGATACGCAGTATTTT. As protein: CASSFTTAADTQYF.

The sample holds one count of this clone. The V and J genes are TRBV19 and TRBJ1-2; D not certain. Deletions cut 5 bases from V and 2 bases from J, with 15 bases between. CDR3 length: 15 residues. CDR1 LNHDA and CDR2 SQIVND come from the germline V gene (reference sequence). The chain's CDR3 is CASSGTSRGNYGYTF. The DNA of the CDR3 is TGTGCCAGTAGTGGTACTAGTCGGGGAAACTATGGCTACACCTTC.

This sequence joins TRBV5-1 and TRBJ2-5, with D maybe TRBD2 (6 bases). Germline lookup yields CDR1 SGHRS and CDR2 YFSETQ. The length of the CDR3 is 15 residues. Trimming left V 0 bases short and J 5 bases short, with 14 bases between. The CDR3 DNA sequence: TGCGCCAGCAGCTTGGAAGGCCAGCGGGCGGAGACCCAGTACTTC. It codes for CASSLEGQRAETQYF.

The rearrangement uses TRBV28 and TRBJ2-7; 12 bases align to TRBD1. Germline-derived CDR1 and CDR2 are MDHEN and SYDVKM. The V gene end was trimmed by 3 bases and the J gene end by 5 bases; junction bases not matched to a gene: 8. The length of the CDR3 is 16 residues. The CDR3 spells CASSFTWGQGADEQYF. In nucleotides, the CDR3 is TGTGCCAGCAGTTTTACCTGGGGACAGGGGGCGGACGAGCAGTACTTC.

This clone occurred once. The chain uses TRBV5-1 and TRBJ1-4; perhaps TRBD1 as D (6 bases). V dropped 6 bases and J dropped 4 bases, with 16 bases sitting between them. The CDR3 is 15 amino acids. Germline CDR1 and CDR2: SGHRS and YFSETQ. The CDR3 protein is CASTMNSGDNEKLFF. The DNA of the CDR3 is TGCGCCAGCACAATGAATTCAGGGGATAATGAAAAACTGTTTTTT. Together with reference TRBV5-1 and TRBJ1-4, the CDR3 gives the full variable domain: KAGVTQTPRYLIKTRGQQVTLSCSPISGHRSVSWYQQTPGQGLQFLFEYFSETQRNKGNFPGRFSGRQFSNSRSEMNVSTLELGDSALYLCASTMNSGDNEKLFFGSGTQLSVL.

This chain joins TRBV4-1 and TRBJ2-1; 12 positions agree with TRBD2. CDR1 is MGHRA and CDR2 is YSYEKL in the germline V gene. This CDR3 is 13 amino acids long. The ends lost 3 bases at V and 13 bases at J; junction bases unmatched: 4. CDR3 nucleotide sequence: TGCGCCAGCAGCCAGCGGACTAGCGGGGTCCAGTTCTTC. Residues: CASSQRTSGVQFF.

The chain joins TRBV18 to TRBJ2-7; D unclear. Germline-derived CDR1 and CDR2 are KGHSH and LQKENI. V gave up 3 bases and J gave up 0 bases, with 15 bases separating them. The CDR3 extends over 16 amino acids. As DNA, the CDR3 is TGTGCCAGCTCACCGTCTCGCCTAAGGCCCTCCTACGAGCAGTACTTC. It translates to CASSPSRLRPSYEQYF.

The V gene is TRBV5-1, the J gene TRBJ2-5; 12 bases map to TRBD1. CDR1 and CDR2 from the germline V gene are SGHRS and YFSETQ. This CDR3 has 16 residues. J was trimmed by 4 bases and V by 0 bases; bases with no gene match: 4. Written as DNA, the CDR3 is TGCGCCAGCAGCTTGGTCGGGACAGGGGGCACAGAGACCCAGTACTTC. It encodes CASSLVGTGGTETQYF. Filled out from reference TRBV5-1 and TRBJ2-5, the complete variable domain reads KAGVTQTPRYLIKTRGQQVTLSCSPISGHRSVSWYQQTPGQGLQFLFEYFSETQRNKGNFPGRFSGRQFSNSRSEMNVSTLELGDSALYLCASSLVGTGGTETQYFGPGTRLLVL.

As concerns this clone: Other nucleotide sequences from this sample produce the same CDR3. The CDR3 bases are TGTGCCATCAGTGAGGGGCAGAACTATGGCTACACCTTC. Amino acid sequence: CAISEGQNYGYTF. J is TRBJ1-2 and V is TRBV10-3; D remains ambiguous. From germline, CDR1 is ENHRY and CDR2 SYGVKD. V shed 2 bases and J shed 2 bases, with 6 bases lying between them. The CDR3 runs to 13 residues.

V gene TRBV11-2 combines with J gene TRBJ2-7; 7 positions match TRBD2. The CDR3 is made up of 16 amino acids. CDR1 and CDR2 from the germline V gene are SGHAT and FQNNGV. V shed 5 bases and J 1 base; nucleotides not matched to a gene: 11. The CDR3 loop is CASSPSLGTTSYEQYF. The DNA for the CDR3 is TGTGCCAGCAGCCCATCTTTAGGGACTACTTCCTACGAGCAGTACTTC. Together with reference TRBV11-2 and TRBJ2-7, the CDR3 gives the full variable domain: EAGVAQSPRYKIIEKRQSVAFWCNPISGHATLYWYQQILGQGPKLLIQFQNNGVVDDSQLPKDRFSAERLKGVDSTLKIQPAKLEDSAVYLCASSPSLGTTSYEQYFGPGTRLTVT.

The genes are TRBV27 and TRBJ1-1, with D uncertain. Germline CDR1 and CDR2: MNHEY and SMNVEV (reference sequence). The CDR3 contains 13 residues. V was pared by 3 bases and J by 3 bases, with 8 bases between. The CDR3 nucleotides are TGTGCCAGCAGTTTCGGACGGCACACTGAAGCTTTCTTT. Protein product: CASSFGRHTEAFF.

This clone showed up just once. This rearrangement joins TRBV5-4 to TRBJ2-7; 7 nucleotides match TRBD1. The length of the CDR3 is 15 residues. V dropped 2 bases and J dropped 2; count of bases not matched to a gene: 7. In germline, CDR1 is SGHNT, CDR2 YYREEE (reference sequence). CDR3 nucleotide sequence: TGTGCCAGCAGCTTTCTATACAGGGGACCCTACGAGCAGTACTTC. It yields the protein CASSFLYRGPYEQYF.

This chain uses TRBV7-3 with TRBJ2-2; perhaps TRBD1 as D (6 bases). Germline V gene sequence: CDR1 SGHTA, CDR2 FQGTGA. V lost 3 bases, J lost 2 bases, and 10 bases lay in between. This CDR3 contains 15 residues. The CDR3: CASSFSRGNTGELFF. In nucleotides, the CDR3 is TGTGCCAGCAGCTTTTCCAGGGGAAACACCGGGGAGCTGTTTTTT.

The chain uses TRBV28 and TRBJ2-1; 7 positions match TRBD2. Germline-derived CDR1 and CDR2 are MDHEN and SYDVKM. This CDR3 comprises 14 residues. With V trimmed by 6 bases and J by 5 bases, 7 bases remained unmatched. The CDR3 DNA is TGTGCCAGCAGAGCGGGACTGCAAAACAATGAGCAGTTCTTC. As protein: CASRAGLQNNEQFF.

About this clone: This sample also contains other DNA sequences that code for the same CDR3. The chain uses TRBV5-1 and TRBJ1-2; D is possibly TRBD1 (5 bases). Per germline, CDR1 SGHRS and CDR2 YFSETQ. V gave up 4 bases and J gave up 3 bases, with 10 bases separating them. This CDR3 contains 13 residues. The CDR3 protein is CASSPGGDYGYTF. The CDR3 nucleotides are TGCGCCAGCAGCCCCGGGGGGGACTATGGCTACACCTTC.